These 24 T cell receptor beta chains came from one sample sequenced in a study of T-cell memory formation after mild COVID-19. Each CDR3 protein is one row after TCRdb ran MiXCR on the 5' RACE reads. The table includes about 130,000 distinct CDR3 sequences, approximately 17% detected once. Sequenced material: PBMCs or a T cell subset sorted from them (not recorded which). The receptors shown here come from a man aged 18 to 30 who had mild COVID-19 (a few samples of this study predate the infection). Cell type and time point are not known.

The CDR3 DNA follows: TGTGCCAGCAGCAAGGGGGACGGGATCTACGAGCAGTACTTC. The encoded protein is CASSKGDGIYEQYF. The chain carries TRBV6-2 or TRBV6-3 and TRBJ2-7, with D possibly matching TRBD1 (6 bases). This CDR3 is built from 14 residues. Trimming removed 6 bases from V and 3 bases from J, with 15 bases in between. The germline V gene has CDR1 MNHEY and CDR2 SVGEGT.

The chain couples TRBV20-1 to TRBJ1-5; 8 bases match TRBD1. V trimming: 5 bases; J trimming: 5 bases; junction bases outside the gene matches: 8. This CDR3 region has 14 residues. Germline V gene sequence: CDR1 DFQATT, CDR2 SNEGSKA (reference sequence). The CDR3 DNA reads TGCAGTGCTCTCCAAGGGGGACAGGATCAGCCCCAGCATTTT. This encodes CSALQGGQDQPQHF.

This chain uses TRBV5-1 with TRBJ2-3; the match to TRBD2 covers 9 bases. V was clipped by 4 bases and J by 2 bases; unmatched bases: 11. Germline CDR1 reads SGHRS; CDR2 reads YFSETQ. The CDR3 totals 17 residues. The CDR3 spells CASSTLAGELNTDTQYF. The CDR3 region has the DNA TGCGCCAGCAGCACATTAGCGGGGGAACTCAACACAGATACGCAGTATTTT.

This clonotype was observed a handful of times. The chain is built from TRBV9 and TRBJ2-2, with TRBD2 matching 7 bases. Germline CDR1 reads SGDLS; CDR2 reads YYNGEE. V trimming: 0 bases; J trimming: 1 base; junction bases outside the gene matches: 3. This CDR3 contains 16 residues. The CDR3 nucleotides read TGTGCCAGCAGCGTAGGTCTAGCGGAGAACACCGGGGAGCTGTTTTTT. Protein sequence: CASSVGLAENTGELFF.

This clonotype was seen a few times. J is TRBJ2-3 and V is TRBV6-5, with D hard to call. Looked up from germline, CDR1 is MNHEY and CDR2 is SVGAGI. The CDR3 covers 13 residues. V dropped 8 bases and J dropped 7 bases, with 16 bases sitting between them. As DNA, the CDR3 is TGTGCCAGCCGGCCCGAGATCACCAATACGCAGTATTTT. Translated: CASRPEITNTQYF.

This clonotype was observed many times. The chain carries TRBV7-9 and TRBJ2-3; D is undetermined. The germline V gene has CDR1 SEHNR and CDR2 FQNEAQ (reference sequence). The germline V and J ends were trimmed by 3 bases and 4 bases, with 2 bases remaining between them. The CDR3 spans 11 residues. The CDR3 region has the DNA TGTGCCAGCAGCTTCGCAGATACGCAGTATTTT. Protein: CASSFADTQYF.

This clonotype has a count of ten or more. The rearrangement uses TRBV28 and TRBJ2-5, with TRBD2 matching over 9 bases. Per germline, CDR1 MDHEN and CDR2 SYDVKM. The length of the CDR3 is 15 residues. The V and J ends lost 7 bases and 7 bases, in that order; junction bases with no gene match: 13. This CDR3 is CASMAGGRLIATQYF. The CDR3 DNA follows: TGTGCCAGCATGGCGGGGGGGAGGCTTATTGCGACCCAGTACTTC.

This clonotype was observed a few times. The chain couples TRBV5-1 to TRBJ2-7, with a tentative D call TRBD1 (5 bases). Trimming took off 0 bases at V and 6 bases at J, with 13 bases between the two ends. Per germline, CDR1 SGHRS and CDR2 YFSETQ. There are 14 residues in the CDR3. CDR3 sequence: CASSLGAGQGEQYF. CDR3 bases: TGCGCCAGCAGCTTGGGGGCAGGGCAGGGCGAGCAGTACTTC.

This clonotype was observed a few times. The chain employs TRBV12-3 or TRBV12-4 and TRBJ1-2; weak D call: TRBD1 (5 bases). This CDR3 comprises 14 residues. Trimming took 3 bases from V and 0 from J, leaving 8 bases between them. As DNA, the CDR3 is TGTGCCAGCAGTTTTCGGGGCGCTAACTATGGCTACACCTTC. Translation gives CASSFRGANYGYTF.

The rearrangement joins TRBV28 to TRBJ2-3, with D possibly being TRBD2 (6 bases). The CDR3 totals 14 residues. V was pared by 5 bases and J by 6 bases, with 15 bases between. Germline CDR1 MDHEN, CDR2 SYDVKM. CDR3 amino acids: CASSLGGTPDTQYF. CDR3 DNA: TGTGCCAGCAGTCTTGGGGGGACCCCGGATACGCAGTATTTT.

This clonotype was seen at least ten times. V usage is TRBV11-2 and J usage is TRBJ2-2; unclear D gene. V lost 2 bases, J lost 3 bases, and 7 bases lay in between. The CDR3 has 14 residues. Germline V gene lookup returns CDR1 SGHAT and CDR2 FQNNGV. CDR3 nucleotide sequence: TGTGCCAGCAGCTTATCCAGGCACACCGGGGAGCTGTTTTTT. It is translated as CASSLSRHTGELFF.

There are a few counts of this clonotype. The rearrangement links TRBV2 to TRBJ1-5; D might be TRBD1 (5 bases). Per the germline V gene, CDR1 is SNHLY and CDR2 is FYNNEI. V was pared by 5 bases and J by 5 bases, with 22 bases between. The CDR3 consists of 17 residues. CDR3 sequence: CASSRRGGRVGDQPQHF. CDR3 coding DNA: TGTGCCAGCAGTCGCCGGGGAGGCAGGGTGGGTGATCAGCCCCAGCATTTT. The full variable domain, its missing parts supplied by reference TRBV2 and TRBJ1-5, is EPEVTQTPSHQVTQMGQEVILRCVPISNHLYFYWYRQILGQKVEFLVSFYNNEISEKSEIFDDQFSVERPDGSNFTLKIRSTKLEDSAMYFCASSRRGGRVGDQPQHFGDGTRLSIL.

This chain connects TRBV7-2 to TRBJ1-3; the D is unclear. V shed 2 bases and J shed 0 bases, with 11 bases lying between them. Germline V gene data show CDR1 as SGHTA and CDR2 as FQGNSA. CDR3 length equals 16 residues. The CDR3 DNA reads TGTGCCAGCAGCTTATTCCCCGAAGGCTCTGGAAACACCATATATTTT. Translating gives CASSLFPEGSGNTIYF.

CDR3 loop: CASSGLAGGPMEQYF. CDR3 DNA sequence: TGCGCCAGCAGCGGACTAGCGGGGGGCCCGATGGAGCAGTACTTC. The J gene is TRBJ2-7, the V gene TRBV5-1, with 14 bases that match TRBD2. CDR1 is SGHRS and CDR2 is YFSETQ in the germline V gene. This CDR3 spans 15 amino acids. Trimming at V came to 4 bases and at J to 7 bases, leaving 7 bases not matched to a gene.

The rearrangement links TRBV6-5 to TRBJ1-1; 9 bases map to TRBD1. The CDR3 totals 13 residues. Unmatched junction bases numbered 3, after V lost 5 bases and J lost 5 bases. Germline V lookup: CDR1 MNHEY, CDR2 SVGAGI. The CDR3: CASSGGQGTEAFF. DNA for the CDR3: TGTGCCAGCAGTGGCGGACAGGGGACTGAAGCTTTCTTT.

This clonotype was counted between two and nine times. The chain uses TRBV28 and TRBJ2-7; D possibly corresponds to TRBD2 (5 bases). The CDR3 consists of 13 residues. Germline V gene sequence: CDR1 MDHEN, CDR2 SYDVKM. In DNA, the CDR3 is TGTGCCAGCAGTCTATATCACGGACTTCAAAGGGACGTC. Translated: CASSLYHGLQRDV.

This clonotype was counted a few times. The rearrangement uses TRBV7-3 and TRBJ2-3; D remains unclear. The CDR3 sequence is 14 residues long. CDR1 and CDR2 from the germline V gene are SGHTA and FQGTGA. The V and J ends lost 5 bases and 0 bases respectively, with 9 bases between them. This chain's CDR3 is CASSVDGSTDTQYF. CDR3 sequence (DNA): TGTGCCAGCAGCGTGGACGGGAGCACAGATACGCAGTATTTT.

The genes are TRBV24-1 and TRBJ1-2, with D unclear. Trimming removed 6 bases from V and 4 bases from J, with 8 bases in between. The length of the CDR3 is 12 residues. Looked up from germline, CDR1 is KGHDR and CDR2 is SFDVKD. CDR3 amino acids: CATSPGSYGYTF. CDR3 in DNA: TGTGCCACCAGTCCCGGCAGCTATGGCTACACCTTC.

This clonotype came up many times. CDR3 residues: CASSETRGRTEAFF. The CDR3 DNA sequence: TGCGCCAGCAGCGAAACTCGAGGGAGGACTGAAGCTTTCTTT. The chain combines TRBV5-1 with TRBJ1-1; no definite D call. This CDR3 contains 14 residues. The germline gives CDR1 SGHRS, CDR2 YFSETQ. Trimming shortened V by 4 bases and J by 5 bases, and 15 bases separated the two germline ends. The variable domain in full, with the rest retrieved from reference TRBV5-1 and TRBJ1-1, is KAGVTQTPRYLIKTRGQQVTLSCSPISGHRSVSWYQQTPGQGLQFLFEYFSETQRNKGNFPGRFSGRQFSNSRSEMNVSTLELGDSALYLCASSETRGRTEAFFGQGTRLTVV.

J is TRBJ1-3 and V is TRBV4-2; D remains ambiguous. Deletions cut 0 bases from V and 4 bases from J, with 10 bases between. Germline V gives CDR1 LGHNA, CDR2 YNFKEQ. The CDR3 runs 15 residues. CDR3 DNA: TGTGCCAGCAGCCAAGACCCAAGGGAAGGAAACACCATATATTTT. Translation: CASSQDPREGNTIYF.

This clonotype was seen a few times. The CDR3 DNA sequence: TGTGCCAGCTCACAAGACAGGGGGCGCCGCGAGCAGTACGTC. This sequence encodes CASSQDRGRREQYV. The rearrangement joins TRBV18 to TRBJ2-7, with 10 positions matching TRBD1. V was pared by 4 bases and J by 6 bases, with 6 bases of the junction left unmatched. Per the germline V gene, CDR1 is KGHSH and CDR2 is LQKENI. The CDR3 is made up of 14 amino acids.

CDR3 sequence: CAGQTGGRTEAFF. CDR3 coding DNA: TGTGCCGGACAGACAGGGGGCCGCACTGAAGCTTTCTTT. This chain uses TRBV5-6 with TRBJ1-1; 10 bases fit TRBD1. CDR1 is SGHDT and CDR2 is YYEEEE in the germline V gene. The CDR3 runs 13 residues. V shed 10 bases and J 4 bases; nucleotides not matched to a gene: 7.

This clonotype was counted a few times. The chain combines TRBV5-1 with TRBJ2-3; D call uncertain. Germline V gene lookup returns CDR1 SGHRS and CDR2 YFSETQ. CDR3 length: 14 amino acids. V dropped 5 bases and J dropped 2 bases, with 12 bases sitting between them. The CDR3 sequence is CASRNQATTDTQYF. CDR3 nucleotide sequence: TGCGCCAGCAGAAACCAGGCTACCACAGATACGCAGTATTTT.

The chain combines TRBV4-3 with TRBJ2-7; 8 bases line up with TRBD2. The CDR3 extends over 16 amino acids. Germline V gene sequence: CDR1 LGHNA, CDR2 YSLEER. With V trimmed by 7 bases and J by 6 bases, 17 bases remained unmatched. The CDR3 coding sequence is TGCGCCAGCACCCCCCGCCTTTCCCGGGAGGGGTTCGAGCAGTACTTC. This encodes CASTPRLSREGFEQYF.